This is a list of T cell receptor beta chains from one sample in a study of post-analysis software for immune sequencing data. TCRdb reprocessed the PCR reads via MiXCR and lists one record per CDR3 protein. The profile shows about 770,000 distinct CDR3 sequences, roughly 46% of them singletons. Sequences were obtained from blood. The origin of the receptors is a girl aged 10 to 17 with multiple sclerosis. Each CDR3 is given without its conserved first and last residue.

v_gene,CDR3aa
TRBV20-1,SAARGGGGSTDTQY
TRBV12-3/TRBV12-4,ASSWTSASSPLH
TRBV9,ASRDIVLEQY
TRBV20-1,SARDLRGNTEAF
TRBV10-3,AISESVLAGEQY
TRBV7-9,ASSDGDRGGSYEQY
TRBV20-1,SARDQGFHTDTQY
TRBV12-3/TRBV12-4,ASTLPPTGSNEQF
TRBV29-1,SVHYSGPTEAF
TRBV9,ASSPREAF
TRBV5-1,ASSLLTYQLDEQY
TRBV7-8,ASSYTSGRSDEQY
TRBV12-3/TRBV12-4,ASSPGQGRSGANVLT
TRBV15,ATSRDIRSGEQY